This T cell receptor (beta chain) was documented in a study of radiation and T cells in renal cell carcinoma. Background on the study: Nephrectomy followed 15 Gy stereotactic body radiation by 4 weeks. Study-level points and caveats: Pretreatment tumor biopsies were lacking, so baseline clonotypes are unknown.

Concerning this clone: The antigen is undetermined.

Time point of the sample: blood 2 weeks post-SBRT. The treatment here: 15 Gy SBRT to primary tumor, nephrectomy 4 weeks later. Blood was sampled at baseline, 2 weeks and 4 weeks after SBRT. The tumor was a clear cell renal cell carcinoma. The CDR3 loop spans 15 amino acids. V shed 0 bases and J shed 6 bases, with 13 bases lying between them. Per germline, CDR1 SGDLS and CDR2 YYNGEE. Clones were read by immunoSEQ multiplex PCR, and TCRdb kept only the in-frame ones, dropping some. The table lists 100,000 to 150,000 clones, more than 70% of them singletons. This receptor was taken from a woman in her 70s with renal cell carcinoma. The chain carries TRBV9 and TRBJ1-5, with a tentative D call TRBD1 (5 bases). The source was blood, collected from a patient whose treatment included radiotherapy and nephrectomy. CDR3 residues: CASSVGPGGGQPQHF. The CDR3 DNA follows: TGTGCCAGCAGCGTAGGGCCCGGGGGGGGTCAGCCCCAGCATTTT.